This T cell receptor beta chain comes out of a study of blood T cell repertoires in COVID-19. Study in general: PBMCs, B-cell-depleted T cells, or T cells were the source of the cDNA or gDNA that made up the material.

Libraries were prepared by immunoSEQ multiplex PCR; TCRdb keeps only in-frame clonotypes and omits some of them. The table includes 25,000 to 35,000 clones, approximately 89% detected once. Looked up from germline, CDR1 is LNHDA and CDR2 is SQIVND (reference sequence). The V end lost 4 bases, the J end lost 0 bases, and 6 bases lay between the germline ends. The CDR3 contains 13 residues. The sequenced sample consisted of peripheral blood. The clonotype was recovered from a human donor in a cohort sampled during active COVID-19. V usage is TRBV19 and J usage is TRBJ1-1; D remains ambiguous. CDR3 protein: CASSSRVNTEAFF. CDR3 in DNA: TGTGCCAGTAGTAGCCGGGTGAACACTGAAGCTTTCTTT.